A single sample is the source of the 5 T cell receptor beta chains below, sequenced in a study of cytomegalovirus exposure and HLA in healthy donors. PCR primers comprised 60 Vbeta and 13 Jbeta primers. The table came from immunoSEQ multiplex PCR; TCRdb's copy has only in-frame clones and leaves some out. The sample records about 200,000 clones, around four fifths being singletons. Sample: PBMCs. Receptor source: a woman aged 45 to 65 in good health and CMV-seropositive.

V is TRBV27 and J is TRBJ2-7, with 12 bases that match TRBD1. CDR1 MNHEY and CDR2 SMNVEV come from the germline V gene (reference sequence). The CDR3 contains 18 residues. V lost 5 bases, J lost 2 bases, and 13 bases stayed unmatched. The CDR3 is CASSVPGTGGVIPYEQYF. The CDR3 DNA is TGTGCCAGCAGTGTCCCCGGGACAGGGGGCGTGATCCCCTACGAGCAGTACTTC.

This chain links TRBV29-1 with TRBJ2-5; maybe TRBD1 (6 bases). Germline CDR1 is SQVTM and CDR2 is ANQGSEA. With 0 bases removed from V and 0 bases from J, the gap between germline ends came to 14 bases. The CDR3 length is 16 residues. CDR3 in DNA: TGCAGCGTTGAAGATCTGTCCAGGGGCCACCAAGAGACCCAGTACTTC. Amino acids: CSVEDLSRGHQETQYF.

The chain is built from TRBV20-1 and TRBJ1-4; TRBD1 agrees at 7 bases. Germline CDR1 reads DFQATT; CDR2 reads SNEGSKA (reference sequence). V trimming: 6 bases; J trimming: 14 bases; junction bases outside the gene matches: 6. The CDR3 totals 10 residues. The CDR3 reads CSAAGTVLFF. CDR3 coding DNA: TGCAGTGCAGCTGGGACAGTTCTGTTTTTT.

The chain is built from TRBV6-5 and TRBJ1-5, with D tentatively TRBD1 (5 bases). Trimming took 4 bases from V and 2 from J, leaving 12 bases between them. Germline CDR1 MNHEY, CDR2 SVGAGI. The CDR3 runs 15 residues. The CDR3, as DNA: TGTGCCAGCAGTTCCCTACAAGGGGGCAATCAGCCCCAGCATTTT. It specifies CASSSLQGGNQPQHF.

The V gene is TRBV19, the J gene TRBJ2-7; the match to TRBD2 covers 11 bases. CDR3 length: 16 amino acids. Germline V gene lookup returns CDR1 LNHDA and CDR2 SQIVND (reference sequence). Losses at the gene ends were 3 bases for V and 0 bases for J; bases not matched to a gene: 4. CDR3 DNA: TGTGCCAGTAGTATTGGGGGACTAGCGGCCTCCTACGAGCAGTACTTC. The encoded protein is CASSIGGLAASYEQYF.